The entry below gives a single TCR beta chain sequence along with its context. The method was immunoSEQ multiplex PCR; TCRdb's version includes in-frame clones alone and lacks a portion of them. This sample has some 99,000 clones, with around 92% found just once. The CDR3 has 14 amino acids. From germline, CDR1 is MNHEY and CDR2 SVGAGI. Trimming cost V 5 bases and J 5 bases, with 14 bases left between them. This sample stems from a study of T cell changes during pregnancy in multiple sclerosis. The input for sequencing was peripheral blood, taken after pregnancy. The TCR originated in a female donor in good health, enrolled as a control in a pregnancy study. The chain combines TRBV6-5 with TRBJ2-3, with D possibly being TRBD2 (6 bases). CDR3 amino acids: CASSQLLGGDTQYF. DNA for the CDR3: TGTGCCAGCAGTCAATTACTGGGGGGAGATACGCAGTATTTT.